Described below is a single T cell receptor beta chain sequence and its context. The read ends 3 residues early relative to the CDR3; the germline J gene fills the gap. This sample stems from a study of T cells in women clearing cervical HPV infection. This table comes from immunoSEQ multiplex PCR, and its TCRdb copy is limited to in-frame clones, with some not included. With about 46,000 clones in the sample, the ten largest clones hold roughly 35%. This CDR3 is 16 amino acids long. CDR1 is SNHLY and CDR2 is FYNNEI in the germline V gene. J lost 3 bases, V lost 4 bases, and 7 bases had no gene match.

This TCR was sampled from a woman aged 18 to 75 with a cervical HPV16 infection that either progressed to CIN3+ or cleared (not recorded which). The sample consisted of blood buffy coat. This chain links TRBV2 with TRBJ2-3, with TRBD2 identical over 10 bases. Incomplete CDR3 DNA: TGTGCCAGCAGTGCTAGGCTAGCGGGGGAGACAGATACG. It codes for CASSARLAGETDT. The CDR3 reads in full as CASSARLAGETDTQYF.